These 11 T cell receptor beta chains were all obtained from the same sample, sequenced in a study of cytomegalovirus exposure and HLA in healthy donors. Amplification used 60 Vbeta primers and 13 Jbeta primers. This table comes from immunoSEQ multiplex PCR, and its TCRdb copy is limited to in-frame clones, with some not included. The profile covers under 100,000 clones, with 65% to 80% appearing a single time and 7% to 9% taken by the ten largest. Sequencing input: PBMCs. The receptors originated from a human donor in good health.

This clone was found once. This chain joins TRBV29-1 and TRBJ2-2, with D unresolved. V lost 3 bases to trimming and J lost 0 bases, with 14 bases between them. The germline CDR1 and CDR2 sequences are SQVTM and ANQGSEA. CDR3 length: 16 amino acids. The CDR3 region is CSVEVKALPNTGELFF. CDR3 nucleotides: TGCAGCGTTGAGGTGAAAGCACTTCCGAACACCGGGGAGCTGTTTTTT.

CDR3 in amino acids: CASSLEGYAGELFF. Here the CDR3 DNA reads TGTGCCAGCAGCTTGGAGGGTTATGCCGGGGAGCTGTTTTTT. V is TRBV7-8 and J is TRBJ2-2, with D perhaps TRBD2 (6 bases). V was shortened by 3 bases and J by 6 bases, with 11 bases between the two germline ends. This CDR3 region has 14 residues. The V gene's germline CDR1 is SGHVS and CDR2 FQNEAQ.

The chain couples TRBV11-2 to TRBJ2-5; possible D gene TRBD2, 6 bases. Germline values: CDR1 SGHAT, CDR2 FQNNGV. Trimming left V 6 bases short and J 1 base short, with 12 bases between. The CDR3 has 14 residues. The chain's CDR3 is CASRAPGLQETQYF. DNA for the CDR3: TGTGCCAGCAGAGCACCGGGACTCCAAGAGACCCAGTACTTC.

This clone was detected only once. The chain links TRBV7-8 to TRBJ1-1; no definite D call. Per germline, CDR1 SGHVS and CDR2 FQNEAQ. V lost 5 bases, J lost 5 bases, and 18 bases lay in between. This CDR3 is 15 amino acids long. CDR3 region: CASSIQTGRRTEAFF. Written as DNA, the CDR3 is TGTGCCAGCAGCATCCAGACTGGGAGGAGAACTGAAGCTTTCTTT.

CDR3 sequence (DNA): TGCGCCAGCAGGTCAGGACAGGGGTTCGGCACTGAAGCTTTCTTT. Translating gives CASRSGQGFGTEAFF. The gene calls are TRBV10-2 and TRBJ1-1; TRBD1 matches 9 bases. Germline V lookup: CDR1 WSHSY, CDR2 SAAADI. Trimming removed 6 bases from V and 4 bases from J; junction bases left unmatched: 9. The CDR3 sequence is 15 residues long.

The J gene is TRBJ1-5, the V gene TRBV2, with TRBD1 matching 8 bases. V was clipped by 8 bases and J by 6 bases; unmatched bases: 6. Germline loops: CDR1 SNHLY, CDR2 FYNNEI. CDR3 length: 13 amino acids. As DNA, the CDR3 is TGTGCCAGCGGCAGGGGGCTAGGTCAGCCCCAGCATTTT. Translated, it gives CASGRGLGQPQHF.

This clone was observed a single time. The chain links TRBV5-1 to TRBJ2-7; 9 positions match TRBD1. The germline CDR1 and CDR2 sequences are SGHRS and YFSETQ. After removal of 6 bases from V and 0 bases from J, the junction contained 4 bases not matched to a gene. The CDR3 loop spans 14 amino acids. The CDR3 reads CASKGTGFSYEQYF. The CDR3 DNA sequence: TGCGCCAGCAAGGGGACAGGGTTCTCCTACGAGCAGTACTTC.

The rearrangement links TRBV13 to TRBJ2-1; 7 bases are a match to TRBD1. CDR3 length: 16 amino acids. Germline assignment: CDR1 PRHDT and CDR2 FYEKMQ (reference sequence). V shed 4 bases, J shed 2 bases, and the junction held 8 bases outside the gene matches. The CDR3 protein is CASSSGWTGTYNEQFF. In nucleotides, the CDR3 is TGTGCCAGCAGCTCAGGGTGGACAGGCACCTACAATGAGCAGTTCTTC.

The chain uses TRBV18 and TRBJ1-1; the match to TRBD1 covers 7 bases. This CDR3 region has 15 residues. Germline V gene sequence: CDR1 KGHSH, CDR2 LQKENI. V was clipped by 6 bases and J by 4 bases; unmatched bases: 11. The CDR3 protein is CASSPRGGLATEAFF. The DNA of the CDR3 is TGTGCCAGCTCCCCAAGAGGGGGCTTGGCCACTGAAGCTTTCTTT.

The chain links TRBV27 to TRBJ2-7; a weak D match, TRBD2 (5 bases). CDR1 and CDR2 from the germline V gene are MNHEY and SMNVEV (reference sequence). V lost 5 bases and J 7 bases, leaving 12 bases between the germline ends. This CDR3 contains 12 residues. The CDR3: CASSTFGIEQYF. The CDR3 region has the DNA TGTGCCAGCAGTACCTTCGGGATAGAGCAGTACTTC.

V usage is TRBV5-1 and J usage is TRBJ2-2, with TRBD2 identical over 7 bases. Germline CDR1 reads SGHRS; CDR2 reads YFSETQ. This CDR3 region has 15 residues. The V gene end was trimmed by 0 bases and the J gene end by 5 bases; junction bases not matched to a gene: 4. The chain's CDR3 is CASSLVGGSTGELFF. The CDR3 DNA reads TGCGCCAGCAGCTTGGTAGGCGGGAGTACCGGGGAGCTGTTTTTT.